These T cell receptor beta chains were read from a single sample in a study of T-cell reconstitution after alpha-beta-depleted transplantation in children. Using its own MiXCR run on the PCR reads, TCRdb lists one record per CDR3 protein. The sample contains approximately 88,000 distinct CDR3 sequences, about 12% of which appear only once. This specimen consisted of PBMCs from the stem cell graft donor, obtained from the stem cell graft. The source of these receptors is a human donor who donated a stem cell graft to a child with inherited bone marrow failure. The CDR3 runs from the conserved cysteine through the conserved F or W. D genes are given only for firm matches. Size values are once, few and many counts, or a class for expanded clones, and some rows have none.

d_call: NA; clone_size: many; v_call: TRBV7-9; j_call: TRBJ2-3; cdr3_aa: CASSNFGERDGTDTQYF; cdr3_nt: TGTGCCAGCAGCAATTTCGGGGAGAGAGACGGCACAGATACGCAGTATTTT
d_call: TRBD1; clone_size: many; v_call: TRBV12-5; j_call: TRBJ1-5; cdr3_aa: CASVSDRELQPQHF; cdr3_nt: TGTGCTAGTGTATCGGACAGGGAGCTTCAGCCCCAGCATTTT
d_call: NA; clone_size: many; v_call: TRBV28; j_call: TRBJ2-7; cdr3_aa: CASGSSSYEQYF; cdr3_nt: TGTGCCAGCGGGAGTTCCTCCTACGAGCAGTACTTC
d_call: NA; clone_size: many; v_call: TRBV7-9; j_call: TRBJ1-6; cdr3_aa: CASSSWDRDNSPLHF; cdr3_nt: TGTGCCAGCAGCTCCTGGGATCGTGATAATTCACCCCTCCACTTT
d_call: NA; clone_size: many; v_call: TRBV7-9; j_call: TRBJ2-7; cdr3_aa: CASSPGVGSYEQYF; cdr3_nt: TGTGCCAGCAGCCCCGGGGTGGGTTCCTACGAGCAGTACTTC
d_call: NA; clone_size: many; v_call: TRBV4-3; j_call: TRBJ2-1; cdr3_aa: CASSQGGGDNSYNEQFF; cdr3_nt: TGCGCCAGCAGCCAAGGAGGCGGGGATAACTCCTACAATGAGCAGTTCTTC
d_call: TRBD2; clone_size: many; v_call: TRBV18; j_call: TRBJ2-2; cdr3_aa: CASSPGLAANTGELFF; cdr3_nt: TGTGCCAGCTCACCGGGACTAGCGGCGAACACCGGGGAGCTGTTTTTT
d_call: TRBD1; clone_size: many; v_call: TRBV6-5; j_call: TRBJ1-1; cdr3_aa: CASSPAGTAEPNTEAFF; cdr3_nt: TGTGCCAGCAGTCCCGCCGGGACAGCGGAACCTAACACTGAAGCTTTCTTT
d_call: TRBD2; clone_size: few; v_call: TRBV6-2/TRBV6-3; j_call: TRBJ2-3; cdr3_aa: CASSYSAGDTDTQYF; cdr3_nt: TGTGCCAGCAGTTACTCTGCGGGAGACACAGATACGCAGTATTTT
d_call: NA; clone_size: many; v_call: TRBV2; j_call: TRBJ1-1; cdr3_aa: CASSVRAQNTEAFF; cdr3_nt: TGTGCCAGCAGCGTCCGGGCCCAGAACACTGAAGCTTTCTTT
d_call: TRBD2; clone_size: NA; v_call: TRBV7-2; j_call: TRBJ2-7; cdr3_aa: CASSFRSGRDYEQYF; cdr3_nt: TGTGCCAGCAGCTTCCGTAGCGGGAGAGACTACGAGCAGTACTTC
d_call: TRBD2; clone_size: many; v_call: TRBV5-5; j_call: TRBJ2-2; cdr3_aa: CASGVAGDTGELFF; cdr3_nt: TGTGCCAGCGGAGTAGCGGGGGACACCGGGGAGCTGTTTTTT
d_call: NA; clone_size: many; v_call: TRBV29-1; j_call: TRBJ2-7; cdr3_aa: CSVASGRNEQYF; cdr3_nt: TGCAGCGTGGCGTCAGGTCGGAACGAGCAGTACTTC
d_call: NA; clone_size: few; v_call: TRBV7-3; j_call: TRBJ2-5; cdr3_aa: CASSLNRQETQYF; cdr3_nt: TGTGCCAGCAGCTTAAACCGCCAAGAGACCCAGTACTTC
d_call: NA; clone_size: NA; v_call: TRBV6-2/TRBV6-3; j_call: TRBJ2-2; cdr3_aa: CASSYMGANTGELFF; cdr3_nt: TGTGCCAGCAGTTATATGGGGGCGAACACCGGGGAGCTGTTTTTT
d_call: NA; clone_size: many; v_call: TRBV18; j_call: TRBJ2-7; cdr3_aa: CASSPQRQLREQYF; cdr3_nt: TGTGCCAGCTCACCACAAAGACAGCTTAGGGAGCAGTACTTC
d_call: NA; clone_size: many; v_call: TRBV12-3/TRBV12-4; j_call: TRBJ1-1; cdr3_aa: CASGWGAHGTEAFF; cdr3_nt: TGTGCCAGCGGGTGGGGGGCTCATGGCACTGAAGCTTTCTTT
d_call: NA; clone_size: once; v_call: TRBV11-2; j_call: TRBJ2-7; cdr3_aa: CASSLGGAVQYF; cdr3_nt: TGTGCCAGCAGCTTAGGGGGCGCCGTGCAGTACTTC
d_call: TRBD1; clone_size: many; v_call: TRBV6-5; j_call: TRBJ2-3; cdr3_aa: CASSYQGQGFTDTQYF; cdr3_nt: TGTGCCAGCAGTTACCAAGGACAGGGATTCACAGATACGCAGTATTTT
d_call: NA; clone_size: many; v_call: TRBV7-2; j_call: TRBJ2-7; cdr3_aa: CASSHGRDYEQYF; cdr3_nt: TGTGCCAGCAGCCACGGACGGGACTACGAGCAGTACTTC
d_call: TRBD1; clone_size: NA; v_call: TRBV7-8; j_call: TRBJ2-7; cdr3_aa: CASTQDRGFYEQYF; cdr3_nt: TGTGCCAGCACCCAGGACAGGGGTTTTTACGAGCAGTACTTC
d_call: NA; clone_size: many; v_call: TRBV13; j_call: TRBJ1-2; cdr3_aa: CASKRGATGYTF; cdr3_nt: TGTGCCAGCAAGAGGGGGGCGACTGGCTACACCTTC
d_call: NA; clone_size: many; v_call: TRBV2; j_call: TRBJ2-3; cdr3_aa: CASSTVVADTQYF; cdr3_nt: TGTGCCAGCAGTACTGTAGTCGCAGATACGCAGTATTTT
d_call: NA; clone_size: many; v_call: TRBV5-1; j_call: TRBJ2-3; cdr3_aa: CASRAGTSTDTQYF; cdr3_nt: TGCGCCAGCAGGGCCGGGACAAGCACAGATACGCAGTATTTT
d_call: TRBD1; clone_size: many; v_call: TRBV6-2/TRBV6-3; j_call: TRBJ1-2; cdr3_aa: CASSPHGTGAPYGYTF; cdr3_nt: TGTGCCAGCAGTCCCCATGGGACAGGGGCTCCCTATGGCTACACCTTC
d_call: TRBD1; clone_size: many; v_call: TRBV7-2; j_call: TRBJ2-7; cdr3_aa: CASSLRDRVSYEQYF; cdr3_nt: TGTGCCAGCAGCTTAAGGGACAGAGTCTCCTACGAGCAGTACTTC
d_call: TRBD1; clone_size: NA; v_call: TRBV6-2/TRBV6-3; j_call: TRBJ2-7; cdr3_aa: CASRDRGHEQYF; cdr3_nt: TGTGCCAGCCGGGACAGGGGCCACGAGCAGTACTTC
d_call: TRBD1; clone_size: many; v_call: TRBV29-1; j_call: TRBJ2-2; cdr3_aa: CSVSTGDTGELFF; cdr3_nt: TGCAGCGTTTCCACAGGGGACACCGGGGAGCTGTTTTTT
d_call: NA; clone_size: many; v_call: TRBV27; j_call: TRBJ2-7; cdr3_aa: CASSPRVAYEQYF; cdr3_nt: TGTGCCAGCAGCCCGCGTGTGGCCTACGAGCAGTACTTC
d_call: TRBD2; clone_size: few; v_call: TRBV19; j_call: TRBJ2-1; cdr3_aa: CASSINGRVGNEQFF; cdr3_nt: TGTGCCAGTAGTATCAACGGGAGGGTAGGGAATGAGCAGTTCTTC
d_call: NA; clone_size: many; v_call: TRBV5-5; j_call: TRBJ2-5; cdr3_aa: CASSFKETQYF; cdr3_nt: TGTGCCAGCAGCTTTAAAGAGACCCAGTACTTC
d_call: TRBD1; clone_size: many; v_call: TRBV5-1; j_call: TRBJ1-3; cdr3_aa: CASSFGQAIGNTIYF; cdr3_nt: TGCGCCAGCAGCTTCGGACAGGCTATTGGAAACACCATATATTTT
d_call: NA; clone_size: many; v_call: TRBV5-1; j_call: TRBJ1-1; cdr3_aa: CASSPNPGTSAFF; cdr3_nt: TGCGCCAGCAGCCCGAACCCGGGAACGTCAGCTTTCTTT
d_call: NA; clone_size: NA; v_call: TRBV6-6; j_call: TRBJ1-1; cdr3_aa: CASSSEGFEAFF; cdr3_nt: TGTGCCAGCAGTTCTGAGGGCTTTGAAGCTTTCTTT
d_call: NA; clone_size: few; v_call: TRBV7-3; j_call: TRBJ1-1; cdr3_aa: CASSPRGASTEAFF; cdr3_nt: TGTGCCAGCAGCCCCAGGGGCGCTAGCACTGAAGCTTTCTTT
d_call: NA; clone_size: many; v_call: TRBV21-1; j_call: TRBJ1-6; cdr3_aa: CASSKTGGNNSPLHF; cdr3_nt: TGTGCCAGCAGCAAAACGGGGGGGAATAATTCACCCCTCCACTTT
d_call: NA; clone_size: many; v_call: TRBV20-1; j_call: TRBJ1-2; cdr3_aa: CSASDGGYGYTF; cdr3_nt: TGCAGTGCTTCCGACGGGGGTTATGGCTACACCTTC